The rows below give T cell receptor beta chains drawn from one sample of a study of CD8 T cells in ankylosing spondylitis. Using its own MiXCR run on the 5' RACE reads, TCRdb lists one record per CDR3 protein. Found here are about 140,000 distinct CDR3 sequences, 25% to 35% of them singletons; the top ten hold about 5.5%. Sequenced sample: synovial fluid, either unsorted or a sorted T cell fraction (not recorded which). The receptor set was obtained from a male donor with ankylosing spondylitis. Both conserved end residues are part of each CDR3. The D gene is left open where the match is weak. Size is omitted from some rows. Given values are once, few, many or a class for expanded clones.

TRBJ1-6 | TRBV5-1 | few | . | CASSRGPDQDSPLHF | TGCGCCAGCAGCCGAGGACCGGATCAGGATTCACCCCTCCACTTT
TRBJ1-1 | TRBV7-8 | few | . | CASSLELGRGTEAFF | TGTGCCAGCAGCTTAGAGCTGGGAAGGGGCACTGAAGCTTTCTTT
TRBJ2-3 | TRBV5-1 | few | TRBD1 | CASSQGQQSTDTQYF | TGCGCCAGCAGCCAGGGACAGCAGAGCACAGATACGCAGTATTTT
TRBJ1-1 | TRBV20-1 | many | TRBD1 | CSARDQGTGETEAFF | TGCAGTGCTAGAGATCAGGGGACAGGGGAGACTGAAGCTTTCTTT
TRBJ2-5 | TRBV29-1 | . | TRBD1 | CSVDRGLPETQYF | TGCAGCGTCGACAGGGGGCTCCCAGAGACCCAGTACTTC
TRBJ1-2 | TRBV7-2 | . | TRBD1 | CASSSDRGTNYGYTF | TGTGCCAGCAGCTCCGACAGGGGGACTAACTATGGCTACACCTTC
TRBJ1-3 | TRBV2 | . | . | CASSEALQVRSGNTIYF | TGTGCCAGCAGTGAAGCGCTTCAAGTCCGCTCTGGAAACACCATATATTTT
TRBJ2-2 | TRBV28 | . | TRBD2 | CASKRSGDYPTGELFF | TGTGCCAGCAAAAGGTCGGGGGACTATCCCACCGGGGAGCTGTTTTTT
TRBJ2-4 | TRBV28 | few | . | CASSLPATPIEGAKNIQYF | TGTGCCAGCAGTTTACCGGCGACTCCCATAGAAGGTGCCAAAAACATTCAGTACTTC
TRBJ1-5 | TRBV7-9 | once | TRBD1 | CASSRTGGVDQPQHF | TGTGCCAGCAGCCGGACAGGCGGTGTTGATCAGCCCCAGCATTTT
TRBJ1-2 | TRBV3-1 | medium-sized | . | CASSQVSKGYTF | TGTGCCAGCAGCCAAGTTTCGAAGGGCTACACCTTC
TRBJ2-3 | TRBV24-1 | few | . | CATSGQGGGTQYF | TGTGCCACCTCAGGGCAGGGAGGAGGTACGCAGTATTTT
TRBJ1-3 | TRBV20-1 | . | . | CSARKNSGNTIYF | TGCAGTGCTAGGAAAAACTCTGGAAACACCATATATTTT
TRBJ2-3 | TRBV7-2 | . | . | CASSLQGAPDTQYF | TGTGCCAGCAGCTTACAGGGTGCCCCAGATACGCAGTATTTT
TRBJ1-2 | TRBV28 | . | . | CASSLTGDSGYTF | TGTGCCAGCAGTTTAACCGGGGATAGCGGCTACACCTTC
TRBJ1-2 | TRBV20-1 | many | . | CSAQQGTNYGYTF | TGCAGTGCCCAACAGGGAACTAACTATGGCTACACCTTC
TRBJ2-1 | TRBV3-1 | . | TRBD2 | CASSQETSSNEQFF | TGTGCCAGCAGCCAAGAGACTAGCTCCAATGAGCAGTTCTTC
TRBJ1-1 | TRBV12-3/TRBV12-4 | . | . | CASTLGLLNTEAFF | TGTGCCAGCACCCTAGGCCTTTTGAACACTGAAGCTTTCTTT
TRBJ2-7 | TRBV10-3 | . | TRBD1 | CAISHITGTGDEQYF | TGTGCCATCAGTCACATAACCGGGACAGGGGACGAGCAGTACTTC
TRBJ2-1 | TRBV12-3/TRBV12-4 | many | TRBD2 | CASSPPSGRAGNNEQFF | TGTGCCAGCAGTCCCCCTAGCGGGAGGGCCGGGAACAATGAGCAGTTCTTC
TRBJ1-1 | TRBV11-3 | many | . | CASSLSGNTEAFF | TGTGCCAGCAGCTTAAGCGGGAACACTGAAGCTTTCTTT
TRBJ1-2 | TRBV20-1 | many | . | CSARTGGYGYTF | TGCAGTGCTAGAACCGGGGGCTATGGCTACACCTTC
TRBJ2-2 | TRBV20-1 | . | TRBD2 | CSARDLVAGDTGELFF | TGCAGTGCTAGAGATCTGGTAGCGGGAGACACCGGGGAGCTGTTTTTT
TRBJ2-1 | TRBV2 | . | TRBD2 | CASSPTRGLAAPEQFF | TGTGCCAGCAGTCCCACCCGGGGACTAGCGGCCCCCGAGCAGTTCTTC
TRBJ1-4 | TRBV6-5 | many | TRBD1 | CASSFSGTATNEKLFF | TGTGCCAGCAGTTTCTCGGGGACAGCAACTAATGAAAAACTGTTTTTT
TRBJ2-1 | TRBV20-1 | few | . | CSATLTGYSYNEQFF | TGCAGTGCTACCCTGACAGGATATTCCTACAATGAGCAGTTCTTC
TRBJ1-1 | TRBV18 | . | TRBD1 | CASSFSGTGSHYTEAFF | TGTGCCAGCTCATTTTCCGGGACAGGGAGTCATTACACTGAAGCTTTCTTT
TRBJ2-7 | TRBV3-1 | . | TRBD2 | CASRRSGSIYEQYF | TGTGCCAGCAGGCGAAGCGGGAGTATCTACGAGCAGTACTTC
TRBJ2-2 | TRBV12-3/TRBV12-4 | . | . | CASSLGGSGELFF | TGTGCCAGCAGTTTGGGGGGCTCCGGGGAGCTGTTTTTT
TRBJ2-7 | TRBV18 | . | . | CASSPSVPGEQYF | TGTGCCAGCTCACCGTCCGTCCCCGGCGAGCAGTACTTC
TRBJ1-5 | TRBV27 | few | . | CASSFKFSNQPQHF | TGTGCCAGCAGTTTCAAGTTTAGCAATCAGCCCCAGCATTTT
TRBJ2-2 | TRBV7-9 | many | TRBD1 | CASRSRQGTNTGELFF | TGTGCCAGCAGATCAAGACAGGGAACGAACACCGGGGAGCTGTTTTTT
TRBJ2-7 | TRBV4-1 | . | . | CASSPLGQGMGAYEQYF | TGCGCCAGCAGCCCCCTCGGGCAGGGGATGGGTGCCTACGAGCAGTACTTC
TRBJ2-3 | TRBV20-1 | . | . | CSASMLVRTDTQYF | TGCAGTGCTAGTATGTTGGTCCGCACAGATACGCAGTATTTT
TRBJ2-7 | TRBV27 | . | TRBD1 | CASSLLPPGQGAREQYF | TGTGCCAGCAGTTTATTACCACCGGGACAGGGGGCTAGGGAGCAGTACTTC